Listed below are T cell receptor beta chains from one sample, sequenced in a study of cytomegalovirus exposure and HLA in healthy donors. Clones were read by immunoSEQ multiplex PCR, and TCRdb kept only the in-frame ones, dropping some. Here the sample spans about 250,000 clones, around 65% being singletons. The sequencing input was PBMCs. These receptors all come from a female donor in good health and CMV-seronegative. Each CDR3 is given with its conserved first and last residue. D genes are given only for firm matches. Clone size, where shown, is once, few, many, or a class for clones that have expanded.

V gene,clone size,J gene,D gene,CDR3 DNA,CDR3 protein
TRBV14,once,TRBJ1-1,-,TGTGCCAGCAGCCAAGTGGAGTCCCGGGCTGAAGCTTTCTTT,CASSQVESRAEAFF
TRBV2,-,TRBJ2-1,TRBD2,TGTGCCAGCAGTTTAGCGGGAGGGCGGTTCTTC,CASSLAGGRFF
TRBV11-1,-,TRBJ2-3,-,TGTGCCAGCAGCCCCATGCGAACCACAGATACGCAGTATTTT,CASSPMRTTDTQYF
TRBV7-9,once,TRBJ1-4,TRBD1,TGTGCCAGCAGCCCCGTACTTAACAGGGGGACTAATGAAAAACTGTTTTTT,CASSPVLNRGTNEKLFF
TRBV5-4,-,TRBJ2-1,TRBD1,TGTGCCAGCAGCCTTCCACCGGGACAGGGAATCCATGAGCAGTTCTTC,CASSLPPGQGIHEQFF
TRBV19,-,TRBJ2-3,TRBD2,TGTGCCAGTACTGGCCAGGGACTAGCGGGAGTCACAGATACGCAGTATTTT,CASTGQGLAGVTDTQYF
TRBV18,-,TRBJ2-5,TRBD1,TGTGCCAGCTCATTTACCAGGGGGCTGAAGGAGACCCAGTACTTC,CASSFTRGLKETQYF
TRBV6-5,-,TRBJ2-5,TRBD2,TGTGCCAGCAAGACTAGCGTTTACGCGGAGACCCAGTACTTC,CASKTSVYAETQYF
TRBV5-1,-,TRBJ2-1,-,TGCGCCAGCAGCTTGCGGGAGTCCCCCTACAATGAGCAGTTCTTC,CASSLRESPYNEQFF
TRBV7-9,-,TRBJ2-1,TRBD2,TGTGCCAGCAGCCCGTGGGAAAGCGGGAGGTACAATGAGCAGTTCTTC,CASSPWESGRYNEQFF
TRBV7-9,-,TRBJ2-2,-,TGTGCCAGCAGCTTAGACAGGGAAACCGGGGAGCTGTTTTTT,CASSLDRETGELFF
TRBV2,few,TRBJ2-3,TRBD1,TGTGCCAGCAGTCTCCGAACAGGGGCCCAGATCGGGGATACGCAGTATTTT,CASSLRTGAQIGDTQYF
TRBV29-1,few,TRBJ2-1,-,TGCAGCGTTGAACGGGGTCGCAATGAGCAGTTCTTC,CSVERGRNEQFF
TRBV28,-,TRBJ1-6,-,TGTGCCAGCGTCACTGGGGGCCGTGGGGATTCACCCCTCCACTTT,CASVTGGRGDSPLHF
TRBV5-4,-,TRBJ2-1,-,TGTGCCAGCAGCTTGGGGCTTAATGAGCAGTTCTTC,CASSLGLNEQFF
TRBV7-2,-,TRBJ2-7,TRBD2,TGTGCCAGCAGCTTAGGGGGACTAGCGGGGGCCGAGCAGTACTTC,CASSLGGLAGAEQYF
TRBV7-7,few,TRBJ2-1,TRBD1,TGTGCTAGCAGCCCATCCTCCGGGACAGGGGTAGTGAATGAGCAGTTCTTC,CASSPSSGTGVVNEQFF
TRBV18,-,TRBJ1-1,-,TGTGCCAGCTCGCTAGAGAAGACTGAAGCTTTCTTT,CASSLEKTEAFF
TRBV27,-,TRBJ2-3,TRBD2,TGTGCCAGCAGGTCTAGCGGGAGGCCGCAGTATTTT,CASRSSGRPQYF
TRBV4-2,-,TRBJ2-1,-,TGTGCCAGCAGCCAGTTCACCCTCGCGTCCTACAATGAGCAGTTCTTC,CASSQFTLASYNEQFF
TRBV10-1,-,TRBJ2-5,-,TGCGCCAGCAGTCAGATGGAGGCGGCCCCAGAGACCCAGTACTTC,CASSQMEAAPETQYF
TRBV23-1,-,TRBJ1-1,-,TGCGCCAGCAGTCCGGCGGGCGGAAGGCACATCCCTACACCCACTGAAGCTTTCTTT,CASSPAGGRHIPTPTEAFF
TRBV10-3,-,TRBJ1-1,-,TGTGCCATCAGCTCCGGGGGATCAGGCACTGAAGCTTTCTTT,CAISSGGSGTEAFF
TRBV7-3,few,TRBJ1-1,-,TGTGCCAGCAGCTTATCCATGAACACTGAAGCTTTCTTT,CASSLSMNTEAFF
TRBV6-5,-,TRBJ2-7,TRBD1,TGTGCCAGCAGCCTGGACAGGCTTCAACTCGGGCAGTACTTC,CASSLDRLQLGQYF
TRBV28,-,TRBJ1-1,-,TGTGCCAGCAGCCAAACAAGGGGGATGAACACTGAAGCTTTCTTT,CASSQTRGMNTEAFF
TRBV28,-,TRBJ1-4,-,TGTGCCACCATGGCGGCAGATACATTCCGAAGGAAACTGTTTTTT,CATMAADTFRRKLFF
TRBV9,-,TRBJ2-6,-,TGTGCCAGCAGCGTAAGCCTGACAGGGAGGATTTCTGGGGCCAACGTCCTGACTTTC,CASSVSLTGRISGANVLTF
TRBV5-1,few,TRBJ2-7,TRBD2,TGCGCCAGCAGGATGTCTAGCGGGGGCCTCGAGCAGTACTTC,CASRMSSGGLEQYF
TRBV13,-,TRBJ2-3,-,TGTGCCAGCAAGGGGGGGGGAGATCCCACAGATACGCAGTATTTT,CASKGGGDPTDTQYF
TRBV27,once,TRBJ2-7,TRBD1,TGTGCCAGTACCCGGGACAGGGGATCTAGTGAGCAGTACTTC,CASTRDRGSSEQYF
TRBV6-1,once,TRBJ2-7,TRBD2,TGTGCCAGCAGTGAATGGAAAACTAGCGTGAACTACGAGCAGTACTTC,CASSEWKTSVNYEQYF
TRBV7-2,-,TRBJ2-3,TRBD2,TGTGCCAGCAGTCCCAGCGGGAGGGGCACAGATACGCAGTATTTT,CASSPSGRGTDTQYF
TRBV30,once,TRBJ2-1,-,TGTGCCTGGAGTGATCTGGCCAGCAATGAGCAGTTCTTC,CAWSDLASNEQFF
TRBV6-1,-,TRBJ2-1,TRBD2,TGTGCCAGCAGTGCGGGACTAGCGGGAGGATATGAGCAGTTCTTC,CASSAGLAGGYEQFF
TRBV30,-,TRBJ1-5,-,TGTGCCTGGAGTGGGGCCGGCACTCCGAGCAATCAGCCCCAGCATTTT,CAWSGAGTPSNQPQHF
TRBV7-9,-,TRBJ2-7,-,TGTGCAGCCGTGGGGACTGACTCCTACGAGCAGTACTTC,CAAVGTDSYEQYF
TRBV4-2,-,TRBJ2-3,-,TGTGCCAGCAGCCAGACCCTAGGAGGGGCCACAGATACGCAGTATTTT,CASSQTLGGATDTQYF
TRBV18,-,TRBJ2-1,-,TGTGCCAGCTCCCCTATTTTCCCCCCGAGGAATGAGCAGTTCTTC,CASSPIFPPRNEQFF
TRBV28,-,TRBJ2-7,TRBD2,TGTGCCAGCAGCCCCCAGCGGGGCCGAGGGGTCGAGCAGTACTTC,CASSPQRGRGVEQYF
TRBV10-3,-,TRBJ2-6,TRBD1,TGTGCCATCAGAGGGGGCTCCTTATATGGGGCCAACGTCCTGACTTTC,CAIRGGSLYGANVLTF
TRBV21-1,-,TRBJ2-4,-,TGTGCCAGCAGCAATCCTGAGCGGGAAGACAAAAACATTCAGTACTTC,CASSNPEREDKNIQYF
TRBV7-2,-,TRBJ2-2,-,TGTGCCAGCAGCGGAGAGGCCGGCGGGGAGCTGTTTTTT,CASSGEAGGELFF
TRBV19,once,TRBJ1-5,-,TGTGCCAGTAGTATAATTGAGGGCCTTCCTCATCAGCCCCAGCATTTT,CASSIIEGLPHQPQHF
TRBV28,-,TRBJ1-1,-,TGTGCCAGCAGCTATCAGGTTCTGGGAGCTTTCTTT,CASSYQVLGAFF
TRBV5-6,-,TRBJ2-6,TRBD1,TGTGCCAGCAGCTTCGGACAGGGGGCGCCTGGGGCCAACGTCCTGACTTTC,CASSFGQGAPGANVLTF
TRBV18,-,TRBJ1-1,-,TGTGCCAGCTCACCGACTCGAGGTGAAGCTTTCTTT,CASSPTRGEAFF
TRBV25-1,-,TRBJ1-4,TRBD1,TGTGCCAGCAGTGGTCGGACAGGCGCCTCAGAAAAACTGTTTTTT,CASSGRTGASEKLFF
TRBV6-1,-,TRBJ2-5,-,TGTGCCAGCAGTGAGGGATGGGGAGATGAGACCCAGTACTTC,CASSEGWGDETQYF
TRBV18,few,TRBJ1-2,TRBD1,TGTGCCAGCTCAGTAACCGGGACAGGGAATGATGGCTACACCTTC,CASSVTGTGNDGYTF
TRBV2,few,TRBJ1-5,TRBD1,TGTGCCAGCAGTGAGTTAGGGCAGGGGGCAGAAGGCAATCAGCCCCAGCATTTT,CASSELGQGAEGNQPQHF
TRBV5-4,-,TRBJ2-7,-,TGTGCCAGCAGCTTGCCCCTAAACCGCGAGCAGTACTTC,CASSLPLNREQYF
TRBV7-2,-,TRBJ2-7,TRBD2,TGTGCCAGCAGCCTAGACCTCCCGGGAGGACCCTACGAGCAGTACTTC,CASSLDLPGGPYEQYF